One sample yielded the 10 T cell receptor beta chains listed below, sequenced in a study of cytomegalovirus exposure and HLA in healthy donors. In the PCR, 60 Vbeta and 13 Jbeta primers were used. Sequencing was performed with immunoSEQ multiplex PCR; in TCRdb, only in-frame clones are kept and a portion is missing. The table has 110,000 or so clones, approximately 81% seen once; the top ten hold roughly 2%. Sequenced sample: PBMCs. All receptors come from a woman aged 30 to 39 in good health and CMV-seronegative.

This chain joins TRBV18 and TRBJ2-3; TRBD2 agrees at 8 bases. J gave up 0 bases and V 8 bases, and 7 bases lay outside the gene matches. The CDR3 consists of 15 residues. Germline assignment: CDR1 KGHSH and CDR2 LQKENI. CDR3 amino acids: CASATSGLSTDTQYF. CDR3 DNA sequence: TGTGCCAGCGCCACTAGCGGCCTAAGCACAGATACGCAGTATTTT. Variable domain in full (rest from reference TRBV18 and TRBJ2-3): NAGVMQNPRHLVRRRGQEARLRCSPMKGHSHVYWYRQLPEEGLKFMVYLQKENIIDESGMPKERFSAEFPKEGPSILRIQQVVRGDSAAYFCASATSGLSTDTQYFGPGTRLTVL.

The chain combines TRBV18 with TRBJ2-2, with TRBD2 matching over 7 bases. The CDR3 has 17 residues. Germline values: CDR1 KGHSH, CDR2 LQKENI. The ends lost 3 bases at V and 2 bases at J; junction bases unmatched: 9. The CDR3 loop reads CASSPSGAPLNTGELFF. The CDR3 region has the DNA TGTGCCAGCTCACCCAGCGGGGCTCCCCTCAACACCGGGGAGCTGTTTTTT.

V usage is TRBV7-9 and J usage is TRBJ1-1, with D unclear. Trimming cost V 4 bases and J 1 base, with 7 bases left between them. The CDR3 runs to 13 residues. Germline V lookup: CDR1 SEHNR, CDR2 FQNEAQ (reference sequence). This CDR3 reads CASSSRWNTEAFF. The CDR3 DNA is TGTGCCAGCAGCTCCAGGTGGAACACTGAAGCTTTCTTT.

V and J are TRBV11-1 and TRBJ2-3, with TRBD2 matching 8 bases. The CDR3 has 14 residues. V gave up 3 bases and J gave up 7 bases; unmatched junction bases: 6. Germline CDR1 and CDR2: SGHAT and FQDESV (reference sequence). CDR3 amino acids: CASSLTGGVNTQYF. CDR3 DNA sequence: TGTGCCAGCAGCTTGACGGGGGGGGTGAATACGCAGTATTTT.

V is TRBV6-5 and J is TRBJ1-3, with a possible D match to TRBD1 (6 bases). Germline values: CDR1 MNHEY, CDR2 SVGAGI. This CDR3 has 14 amino acids. V was clipped by 7 bases and J by 4 bases, with 14 bases between them. The CDR3 DNA follows: TGTGCCAGCACCCCCGGGGGGCTAGGAAACACCATATATTTT. This codes for CASTPGGLGNTIYF.

The chain combines TRBV18 with TRBJ1-1, with 7 bases fitting TRBD1. Germline lookup yields CDR1 KGHSH and CDR2 LQKENI. The CDR3 has 15 residues. J was trimmed by 5 bases and V by 3 bases; bases with no gene match: 9. CDR3 in amino acids: CASSPPGQIRTEAFF. For the CDR3, the DNA is TGTGCCAGCTCACCTCCGGGACAGATCAGGACTGAAGCTTTCTTT.

The chain recombines TRBV4-1 with TRBJ1-4; D remains ambiguous. The V and J ends lost 4 bases and 5 bases respectively, with 20 bases between them. Germline CDR1 is MGHRA and CDR2 is YSYEKL. The CDR3 has 17 residues. CDR3 nucleotides: TGCGCCAGCAGCCCCTGGGAGGGTTCCATACTGAATGAAAAACTGTTTTTT. Amino acid sequence: CASSPWEGSILNEKLFF.

The chain is built from TRBV7-9 and TRBJ2-3; 8 positions agree with TRBD1. The V gene's germline CDR1 is SEHNR and CDR2 FQNEAQ (reference sequence). The length of the CDR3 is 16 residues. J lost 5 bases, V lost 5 bases, and 12 bases had no gene match. This CDR3 reads CASSDKRTGYEDTQYF. The CDR3 DNA sequence: TGTGCCAGCAGCGATAAGAGGACAGGGTACGAAGATACGCAGTATTTT.

V usage is TRBV19 and J usage is TRBJ2-2, with D possibly being TRBD1 (6 bases). The length of the CDR3 is 15 residues. V was clipped by 9 bases and J by 5 bases, with 19 bases between them. Germline CDR1 and CDR2: LNHDA and SQIVND (reference sequence). The CDR3 protein is CASARLYRDTGELFF. In DNA form, the CDR3 reads TGTGCCAGCGCTCGATTATACAGGGATACCGGGGAGCTGTTTTTT.

The rearrangement links TRBV18 to TRBJ2-3; 8 bases are a match to TRBD2. Germline loops: CDR1 KGHSH, CDR2 LQKENI. The ends lost 0 bases at V and 3 bases at J; junction bases unmatched: 5. The CDR3 has 16 amino acids. CDR3 residues: CASSPPSGTGTDTQYF. CDR3 bases: TGTGCCAGCTCACCACCTAGCGGGACGGGTACAGATACGCAGTATTTT.